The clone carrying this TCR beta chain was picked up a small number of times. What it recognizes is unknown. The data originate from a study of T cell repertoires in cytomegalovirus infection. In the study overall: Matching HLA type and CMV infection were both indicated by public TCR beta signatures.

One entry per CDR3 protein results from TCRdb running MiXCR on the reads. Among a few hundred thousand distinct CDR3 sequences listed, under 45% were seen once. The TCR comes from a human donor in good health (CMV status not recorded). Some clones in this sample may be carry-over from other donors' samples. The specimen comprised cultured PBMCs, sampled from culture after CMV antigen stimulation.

CDR3 sequence reads: CSVEHGGLGGYTF. For the CDR3, the DNA is TGCAGCGTTGAACACGGGGGCCTGGGTGGCTACACCTTC. This chain uses TRBV29-1 with TRBJ1-2, with a weak D call TRBD1 (6 bases). V lost 2 bases, J lost 7 bases, and 14 bases lay in between. CDR1 is SQVTM, CDR2 ANQGSEA, per germline. The CDR3 loop spans 13 amino acids.